These 30 T cell receptor beta chains were sequenced from one sample in a study of T cells in Graves' hyperthyroidism and ophthalmopathy. The source material, RNA transcripts, was used to amplify TCR beta CDR3 regions. Primed by the HTBI set, a first-round RT-PCR was run on the TCR CDR3. TCRdb ran MiXCR on the multiplex PCR reads and lists one entry per CDR3 protein. Seen here are under 350,000 distinct CDR3 sequences, 20% to 30% observed once, and the top ten hold around 30%. The specimen sequenced was blood. Every receptor here comes from a man aged 40-55 years with Graves' hyperthyroidism that later progressed to Graves' ophthalmopathy.

In this sample, this clonotype turned up many times. At one end, the junction sequence differs from germline, possibly due to a read error. CDR3 protein: CASRIAGLNTGELFF. For the CDR3, the DNA is TGTGCCAGTAGAATAGCGGGATTGAACACCGGGGAGCTGTTTTTT. The chain couples TRBV19 to TRBJ2-2; 8 nucleotides align to TRBD2. CDR3 size: 15 residues. From germline, CDR1 is LNHDA and CDR2 SQIVND (reference sequence).

This clonotype occurred many times. The chain has TRBV12-3 or TRBV12-4 and TRBJ2-7; 9 nucleotides match TRBD1. The CDR3 runs 16 residues. After removal of 7 bases from V and 3 bases from J, the junction contained 13 bases not matched to a gene. The CDR3 nucleotides are TGTGCCAGCAATACTCCGGGACAGGGAAAGCTCTACGAGCAGTACTTC. Translation: CASNTPGQGKLYEQYF.

This clonotype was seen at least ten times. The rearrangement links TRBV2 to TRBJ1-2; 9 positions agree with TRBD1. Germline CDR1 reads SNHLY; CDR2 reads FYNNEI. The junction had 9 bases not matched to a gene; V was cut back by 6 bases and J by 1 base. CDR3 size: 16 residues. In DNA form, the CDR3 reads TGTGCCAGCAGCCCTTCCGGACAGGGGAGTAACTATGGCTACACCTTC. Translated, it gives CASSPSGQGSNYGYTF.

Many counts were recorded for this clonotype. The chain carries TRBV10-1 and TRBJ1-2; D gene unclear. Per germline, CDR1 WNHNN and CDR2 SYGVQD (reference sequence). The CDR3 sequence is 13 residues long. Between the trimmed V and J ends, which lost 0 bases and 4 bases, there was a span of 6 bases. The DNA for the CDR3 is TGCGCCAGCAGTGAGTCACACAGCTATGGCTACACCTTC. Protein sequence: CASSESHSYGYTF.

This clonotype has ten or more counts. V is TRBV3-1 and J is TRBJ2-7, with TRBD1 identical over 7 bases. Germline V lookup: CDR1 LGHDT, CDR2 YNNKEL (reference sequence). Trimming took 5 bases from V and 2 from J; bases not matched to a gene: 3. The CDR3 is 13 amino acids. The CDR3 loop is CASSTGTAYEQYF. The CDR3 coding sequence is TGTGCCAGCAGCACCGGGACAGCCTACGAGCAGTACTTC.

Here the CDR3 reads CASLSSGDTYEQYF. The CDR3 bases are TGCGCCAGCTTGTCTAGCGGCGATACCTACGAGCAGTACTTC. This chain joins TRBV10-1 and TRBJ2-7; TRBD2 agrees at 7 bases. The CDR3 length is 14 residues. J gave up 2 bases and V 8 bases, and 9 bases lay outside the gene matches. Germline CDR1 is WNHNN and CDR2 is SYGVQD (reference sequence).

This clonotype was found many times. This chain connects TRBV3-1 to TRBJ1-2, with D perhaps TRBD1 (5 bases). The V end was cut by 4 bases, the J end by 5 bases, with 14 bases between. The CDR3 is 14 residues long. Germline V CDR1 and CDR2: LGHDT, YNNKEL (reference sequence). CDR3: CASSPRDRQYGYTF. Written as DNA, the CDR3 is TGTGCCAGCAGCCCCCGGGACCGTCAATATGGCTACACCTTC.

This clonotype was picked up many times. V and J are TRBV30 and TRBJ2-4, with 7 bases matching TRBD1. The CDR3 is 13 amino acids. The germline CDR1 and CDR2 sequences are GTSNPN and SVGIG (reference sequence). The V gene end was trimmed by 2 bases and the J gene end by 3 bases; junction bases not matched to a gene: 1. The CDR3 nucleotides read TGTGCCTGGAGTACAGGGGACAAAAACATTCAGTACTTC. Its protein is CAWSTGDKNIQYF.

There are many counts of this clonotype. The V and J genes are TRBV20-1 and TRBJ2-3, with D tentatively TRBD1 or TRBD2 (5 bases each). Germline V gene lookup returns CDR1 DFQATT and CDR2 SNEGSKA (reference sequence). V shed 0 bases and J shed 9 bases, with 7 bases lying between them. The CDR3 has 11 amino acids. The chain's CDR3 is CSARDGGTQYF. The CDR3 DNA is TGCAGTGCTAGAGATGGGGGAACGCAGTATTTT.

The V call is TRBV6-1, the J call TRBJ1-1, with 7 bases identical to TRBD1. Unmatched junction bases numbered 9, after V lost 6 bases and J lost 2 bases. There are 15 residues in the CDR3. Germline V gives CDR1 MNHNS, CDR2 SASEGT. The DNA of the CDR3 is TGTGCCAGCAGAATCAACAGGGGAGGAAACACTGAAGCTTTCTTT. This translates into CASRINRGGNTEAFF.

This clonotype was seen ten or more times. The chain has TRBV7-3 and TRBJ2-2; possible D gene TRBD2, 6 bases. V was cut by 1 base and J by 3 bases, with 21 bases left in between. Germline V CDR1 and CDR2: SGHTA, FQGTGA. The CDR3 loop spans 19 amino acids. The CDR3 protein is CASSLNGLGSVFDTGELFF. The DNA of the CDR3 is TGTGCCAGCAGCTTAAACGGCCTCGGGAGTGTTTTCGACACCGGGGAGCTGTTTTTT.

This clonotype was recorded at least ten times. One end of the junction varies from germline; a read error may be responsible. J is TRBJ1-4 and V is TRBV7-2; D not certain. Germline CDR1 reads SGHTA; CDR2 reads FQGNSA. The CDR3 consists of 15 residues. In DNA, the CDR3 is TGTGCCAGCAGCTTAGTGCCAGCTTTTAATGAAGAACTGTTTTTT. Encoded protein: CASSLVPAFNEELFF.

This clonotype showed up many times. This rearrangement joins TRBV19 to TRBJ2-7; 10 positions match TRBD2. V shed 4 bases, J shed 0 bases, and the junction held 3 bases outside the gene matches. The CDR3 length is 15 residues. The germline V gene encodes CDR1 LNHDA and CDR2 SQIVND (reference sequence). The CDR3 reads CASSNGLAASYEQYF. The CDR3 nucleotides are TGTGCCAGTAGTAACGGACTAGCGGCCTCCTACGAGCAGTACTTC.

This clonotype was counted many times. The V and J genes are TRBV5-1 and TRBJ2-7; 10 bases are a match to TRBD2. Germline V CDR1 and CDR2: SGHRS, YFSETQ. The CDR3 has 18 residues. V gave up 0 bases and J gave up 0 bases; unmatched junction bases: 9. CDR3 region: CASSLGLAGAGFSYEQYF. Here the CDR3 DNA reads TGCGCCAGCAGCTTGGGGCTAGCGGGAGCGGGGTTCTCCTACGAGCAGTACTTC.

V gene TRBV7-2 combines with J gene TRBJ1-5; possibly TRBD1 for D (6 bases). This CDR3 has 14 residues. Germline CDR1 reads SGHTA; CDR2 reads FQGNSA. V was cut by 3 bases and J by 7 bases, with 13 bases left in between. The CDR3 sequence: CASSLENRVQPQHF. CDR3 in DNA: TGTGCCAGCAGCTTGGAAAACAGGGTGCAGCCCCAGCATTTT.

This clonotype was picked up many times. The CDR3 sequence: CASSDGAENQPQHF. CDR3 bases: TGTGCCAGCAGTGACGGGGCAGAAAATCAGCCCCAGCATTTT. The gene calls are TRBV6-1 and TRBJ1-5; D may be TRBD1 (5 bases). The CDR3 sequence is 14 residues long. Germline values: CDR1 MNHNS, CDR2 SASEGT. V dropped 3 bases and J dropped 4 bases, with 10 bases sitting between them.

This clonotype was recorded many times. V usage is TRBV28 and J usage is TRBJ2-7; 7 nucleotides line up with TRBD1. The V and J ends lost 2 bases and 5 bases, in that order; junction bases with no gene match: 6. The CDR3 length is 14 residues. Germline CDR1 reads MDHEN; CDR2 reads SYDVKM. The CDR3 spells CASSLPGTVHEQYF. The CDR3 DNA reads TGTGCCAGCAGTTTACCCGGGACAGTCCACGAGCAGTACTTC.

This clonotype was detected ten times or more. The rearrangement links TRBV14 to TRBJ2-3, with D possibly TRBD2 on 5 matching bases. V was pared by 3 bases and J by 8 bases, with 18 bases between. There are 15 residues in the CDR3. Germline V gives CDR1 SGHDN, CDR2 FVKESK. The DNA of the CDR3 is TGTGCCAGCAGCCAGCATTGGGGTAGCGAGGGTACGCAGTATTTT. Amino acid sequence: CASSQHWGSEGTQYF.

V gene TRBV6-2 or TRBV6-3 combines with J gene TRBJ2-7, with 9 bases matching TRBD1. Germline V gene data show CDR1 as MNHEY and CDR2 as SVGEGT. This CDR3 region has 14 residues. V shed 8 bases and J 3 bases; nucleotides not matched to a gene: 8. The CDR3 loop is CASVWGQGYYEQYF. CDR3 DNA: TGTGCCAGCGTTTGGGGACAGGGATACTACGAGCAGTACTTC.

This clonotype was observed many times. The chain employs TRBV28 and TRBJ1-1; D ambiguous. From germline, CDR1 is MDHEN and CDR2 SYDVKM. The CDR3 covers 15 residues. V lost 6 bases, J lost 3 bases, and 17 bases lay in between. In nucleotides, the CDR3 is TGTGCCAGCAGGCTCCGGGGAGGTTTACACACTGAAGCTTTCTTT. Translation gives CASRLRGGLHTEAFF.

The V call is TRBV18, the J call TRBJ1-2; 9 bases map to TRBD1. This CDR3 is built from 14 residues. V was clipped by 0 bases and J by 7 bases; unmatched bases: 3. Germline values: CDR1 KGHSH, CDR2 LQKENI. This CDR3 reads CASSPPGTGFGYTF. As DNA, the CDR3 is TGTGCCAGCTCACCACCCGGGACAGGGTTTGGCTACACCTTC.

The sample holds many counts of this clonotype. The chain employs TRBV20-1 and TRBJ2-7; 7 bases line up with TRBD1. The CDR3 has 14 amino acids. The ends lost 4 bases at V and 2 bases at J; junction bases unmatched: 8. Germline lookup yields CDR1 DFQATT and CDR2 SNEGSKA (reference sequence). CDR3 DNA: TGCAGTGCTATCGTGGACAGGATTCCCTACGAGCAGTACTTC. Translated, it gives CSAIVDRIPYEQYF.

This clonotype has ten or more counts. This chain links TRBV29-1 with TRBJ2-7; TRBD1 agrees at 10 bases. The CDR3 is made up of 14 amino acids. The trim removed 7 bases at V and 2 bases at J, leaving 8 bases unmatched. CDR1 and CDR2 (germline): SQVTM, ANQGSEA. The CDR3 is CSATTGTGAYEQYF. CDR3 coding DNA: TGCAGCGCTACGACCGGGACAGGGGCCTACGAGCAGTACTTC.

This clonotype was seen at least ten times. The chain couples TRBV18 to TRBJ2-5; D gene unclear. Looked up from germline, CDR1 is KGHSH and CDR2 is LQKENI. The length of the CDR3 is 12 residues. Trimming removed 3 bases from V and 3 bases from J, with 5 bases in between. In DNA form, the CDR3 reads TGTGCCAGCTCACCGTACGAAGAGACCCAGTACTTC. Its protein is CASSPYEETQYF.

The chain links TRBV2 to TRBJ2-7; 11 positions agree with TRBD2. Unmatched junction bases numbered 2, after V lost 6 bases and J lost 7 bases. Germline-derived CDR1 and CDR2 are SNHLY and FYNNEI. This CDR3 contains 12 residues. CDR3 bases: TGTGCCAGCAGGACTAGCGGGACTGAGCAGTACTTC. It translates to CASRTSGTEQYF.

This clonotype was seen at least ten times. The J gene is TRBJ1-2, the V gene TRBV19, with TRBD1 as a possible D gene (6 bases). V lost 7 bases and J 7 bases, leaving 22 bases between the germline ends. CDR3 length equals 15 residues. CDR1 is LNHDA and CDR2 is SQIVND in the germline V gene (reference sequence). In nucleotides, the CDR3 is TGTGCCAGTAAAGAGCTCAGAGCAGGGGTCAGTGGCTACACCTTC. Translated, it gives CASKELRAGVSGYTF.

This clonotype has a count of ten or more. The chain employs TRBV18 and TRBJ2-4, with D possibly TRBD2 on 5 matching bases. CDR3 length equals 15 residues. Trimming removed 6 bases at V and 0 bases at J, with 12 bases between. CDR1 and CDR2 from the germline V gene are KGHSH and LQKENI. Written as DNA, the CDR3 is TGTGCCAGCTCCCCCATAGAGGGAGCCAAAAACATTCAGTACTTC. Its protein is CASSPIEGAKNIQYF.

The J gene is TRBJ1-1, the V gene TRBV7-2, with D unclear. Germline CDR1 reads SGHTA; CDR2 reads FQGNSA. The CDR3 is 14 amino acids. Trimming took off 5 bases at V and 6 bases at J, with 16 bases between the two ends. The CDR3, as DNA: TGTGCCAGCAGCGCAAGGGTGGGTAGCGCTGAAGCTTTCTTT. Protein sequence: CASSARVGSAEAFF. Drawing the rest from reference TRBV7-2 and TRBJ1-1, the complete variable domain is GAGVSQSPSNKVTEKGKDVELRCDPISGHTALYWYRQSLGQGLEFLIYFQGNSAPDKSGLPSDRFSAERTGGSVSTLTIQRTQQEDSAVYLCASSARVGSAEAFFGQGTRLTVV.

This clonotype was recorded at least ten times. The chain uses TRBV28 and TRBJ1-5; a weak D match, TRBD1 (6 bases). The V gene lost 6 bases and the J gene lost 4 bases, with 13 bases spanning the gap. Germline CDR1 and CDR2: MDHEN and SYDVKM. The CDR3 is made up of 14 amino acids. The CDR3 protein is CASRPGQQNQPQHF. CDR3 nucleotides: TGTGCCAGCAGACCCGGACAGCAAAATCAGCCCCAGCATTTT.

This clonotype has ten or more counts. CDR3 sequence reads: CASSGRDWVTGELFF. In DNA form, the CDR3 reads TGTGCCAGCAGCGGCCGGGATTGGGTCACCGGGGAGCTGTTTTTT. The V call is TRBV7-9, the J call TRBJ2-2, with D perhaps TRBD2 (5 bases). This CDR3 contains 15 residues. Germline V lookup: CDR1 SEHNR, CDR2 FQNEAQ (reference sequence). Trimming cost V 5 bases and J 4 bases, with 14 bases left between them.